This T cell receptor beta chain was recovered during a study of graft-versus-host responses after intestinal transplantation. Study-level information: Recipients were given multivisceral, liver-intestinal, or isolated intestinal transplants. All of the recipients had induction that used anti-thymocyte globulin, then tacrolimus and steroids for roughly three years. General study findings and limits: GvH clones surfaced in recipient marrow, some emerging earlier in ileum or blood. Early declines in HvG clones that occurred post-transplant were associated with peak circulating GvH clone levels.

Profiling relied on immunoSEQ multiplex PCR, and the TCRdb table lists in-frame clones only, not all of them. The sample includes 30,000 to 45,000 clones, around four fifths of them seen just once. Note on this clone: Its antigen remains unknown.

From germline, CDR1 is MGHRA and CDR2 YSYEKL. The CDR3 sequence is 15 residues long. The trim removed 2 bases at V and 3 bases at J, leaving 3 bases unmatched. The clonotype originates from a human patient who received an intestinal transplant, so some T cells may come from the graft donor. This chain connects TRBV4-1 to TRBJ1-4; 7 bases match TRBD1. The starting material was PBMCs, obtained about 1,000 days after transplant. The CDR3 region is CASSQSQGANEKLFF. The CDR3 bases are TGCGCCAGCAGCCAATCGCAGGGGGCTAATGAAAAACTGTTTTTT.